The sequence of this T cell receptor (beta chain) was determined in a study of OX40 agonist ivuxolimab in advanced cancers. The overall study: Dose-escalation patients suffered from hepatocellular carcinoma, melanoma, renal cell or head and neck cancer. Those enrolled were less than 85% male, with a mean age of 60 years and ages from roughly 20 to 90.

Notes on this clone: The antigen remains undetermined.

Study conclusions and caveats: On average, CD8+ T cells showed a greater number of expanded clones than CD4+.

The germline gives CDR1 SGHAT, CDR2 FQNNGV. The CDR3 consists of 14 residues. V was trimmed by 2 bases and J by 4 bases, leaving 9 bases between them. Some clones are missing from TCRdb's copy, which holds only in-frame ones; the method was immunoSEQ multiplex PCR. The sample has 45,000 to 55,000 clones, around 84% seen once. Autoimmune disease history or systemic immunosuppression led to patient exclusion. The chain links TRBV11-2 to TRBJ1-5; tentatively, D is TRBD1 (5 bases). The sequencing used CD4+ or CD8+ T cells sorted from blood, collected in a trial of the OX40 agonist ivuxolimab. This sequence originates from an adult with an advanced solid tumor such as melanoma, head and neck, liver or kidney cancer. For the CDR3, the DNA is TGTGCCAGCAGCTTATCTGGGGGAAATCAGCCCCAGCATTTT. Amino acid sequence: CASSLSGGNQPQHF.